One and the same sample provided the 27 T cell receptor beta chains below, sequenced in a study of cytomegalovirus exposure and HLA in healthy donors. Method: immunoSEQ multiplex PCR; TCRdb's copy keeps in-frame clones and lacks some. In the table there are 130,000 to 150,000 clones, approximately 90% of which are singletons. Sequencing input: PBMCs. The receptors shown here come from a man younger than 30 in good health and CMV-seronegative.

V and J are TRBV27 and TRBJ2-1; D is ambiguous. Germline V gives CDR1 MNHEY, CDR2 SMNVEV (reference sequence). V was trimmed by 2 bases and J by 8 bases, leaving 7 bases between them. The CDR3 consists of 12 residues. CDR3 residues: CASSLLGYEQFF. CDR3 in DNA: TGTGCCAGCAGTTTACTGGGCTATGAGCAGTTCTTC.

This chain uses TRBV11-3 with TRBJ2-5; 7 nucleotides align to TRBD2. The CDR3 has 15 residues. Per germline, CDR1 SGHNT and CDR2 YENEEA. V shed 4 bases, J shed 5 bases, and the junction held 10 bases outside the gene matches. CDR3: CASSSGGTAGETQYF. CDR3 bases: TGTGCCAGCAGCTCCGGGGGGACCGCGGGGGAGACCCAGTACTTC.

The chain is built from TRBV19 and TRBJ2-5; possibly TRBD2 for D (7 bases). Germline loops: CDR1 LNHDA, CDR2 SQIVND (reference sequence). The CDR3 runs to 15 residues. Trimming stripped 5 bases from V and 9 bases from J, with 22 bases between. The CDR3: CASSQAGWAGEAQYF. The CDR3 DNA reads TGTGCCAGTAGTCAAGCGGGATGGGCAGGGGAGGCCCAGTACTTC. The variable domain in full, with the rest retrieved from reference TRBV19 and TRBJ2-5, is DGGITQSPKYLFRKEGQNVTLSCEQNLNHDAMYWYRQDPGQGLRLIYYSQIVNDFQKGDIAEGYSVSREKKESFPLTVTSAQKNPTAFYLCASSQAGWAGEAQYFGPGTRLLVL.

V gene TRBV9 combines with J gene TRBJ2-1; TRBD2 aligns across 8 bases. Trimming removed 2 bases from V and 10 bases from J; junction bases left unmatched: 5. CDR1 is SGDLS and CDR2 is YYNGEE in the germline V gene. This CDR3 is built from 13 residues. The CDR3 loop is CASSVVLAGEQFF. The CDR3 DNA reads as TGTGCCAGCAGCGTCGTGCTAGCGGGCGAGCAGTTCTTC. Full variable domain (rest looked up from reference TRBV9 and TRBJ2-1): DSGVTQTPKHLITATGQRVTLRCSPRSGDLSVYWYQQSLDQGLQFLIQYYNGEERAKGNILERFSAQQFPDLHSELNLSSLELGDSALYFCASSVVLAGEQFFGPGTRLTVL.

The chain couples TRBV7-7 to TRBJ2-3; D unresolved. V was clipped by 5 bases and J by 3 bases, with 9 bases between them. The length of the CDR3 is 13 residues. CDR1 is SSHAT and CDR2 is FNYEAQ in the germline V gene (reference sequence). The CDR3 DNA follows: TGTGCCAGCAGCCTACAGAGTACAGATACGCAGTATTTT. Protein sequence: CASSLQSTDTQYF.

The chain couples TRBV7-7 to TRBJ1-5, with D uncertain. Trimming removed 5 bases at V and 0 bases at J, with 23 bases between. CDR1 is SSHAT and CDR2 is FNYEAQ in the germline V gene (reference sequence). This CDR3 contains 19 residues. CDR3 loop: CASSLGVAVTIYSNQPQHF. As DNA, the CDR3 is TGTGCCAGCAGCCTGGGCGTGGCAGTGACGATTTATAGCAATCAGCCCCAGCATTTT.

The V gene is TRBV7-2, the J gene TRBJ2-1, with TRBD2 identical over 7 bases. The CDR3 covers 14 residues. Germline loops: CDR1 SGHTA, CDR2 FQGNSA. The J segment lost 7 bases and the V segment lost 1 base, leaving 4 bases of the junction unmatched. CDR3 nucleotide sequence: TGTGCCAGCAGCTTAGGGGGACTACCTAATGAGCAGTTCTTC. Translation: CASSLGGLPNEQFF.

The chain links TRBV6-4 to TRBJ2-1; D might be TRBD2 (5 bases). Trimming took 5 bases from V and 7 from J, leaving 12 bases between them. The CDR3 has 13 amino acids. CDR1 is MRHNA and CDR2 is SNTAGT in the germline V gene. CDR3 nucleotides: TGTGCCAGCAGTCTGGAGGAGAAGAATGAGCAGTTCTTC. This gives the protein CASSLEEKNEQFF.

CDR3 in DNA: TGTGCCAGCAGTGCAAGGGGACTAGCGGGAGAGGCTCGCTACGAGCAGTACGTC. It specifies CASSARGLAGEARYEQYV. The rearrangement links TRBV6-1 to TRBJ2-7; 14 bases fit TRBD2. The germline V gene has CDR1 MNHNS and CDR2 SASEGT. This CDR3 contains 18 residues. V shed 4 bases, J shed 3 bases, and the junction held 11 bases outside the gene matches.

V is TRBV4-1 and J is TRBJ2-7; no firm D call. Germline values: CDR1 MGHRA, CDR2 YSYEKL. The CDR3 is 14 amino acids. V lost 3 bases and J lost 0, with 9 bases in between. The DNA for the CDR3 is TGCGCCAGCAGCCAGGAGTTCTACTCCTACGAGCAGTACTTC. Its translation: CASSQEFYSYEQYF.

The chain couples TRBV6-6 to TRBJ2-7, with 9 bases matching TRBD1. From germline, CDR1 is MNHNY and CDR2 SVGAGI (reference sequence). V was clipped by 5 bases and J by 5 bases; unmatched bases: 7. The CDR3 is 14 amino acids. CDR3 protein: CASSNGDRVNEQYF. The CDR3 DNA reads TGTGCCAGCAGTAATGGGGACAGGGTAAACGAGCAGTACTTC.

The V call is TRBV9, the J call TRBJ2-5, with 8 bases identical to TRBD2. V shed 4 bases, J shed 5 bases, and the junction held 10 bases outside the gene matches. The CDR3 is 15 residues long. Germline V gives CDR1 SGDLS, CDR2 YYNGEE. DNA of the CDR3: TGTGCCAGCAGCAATAGATATAGCGGGGAGGAGACCCAGTACTTC. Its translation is CASSNRYSGEETQYF.

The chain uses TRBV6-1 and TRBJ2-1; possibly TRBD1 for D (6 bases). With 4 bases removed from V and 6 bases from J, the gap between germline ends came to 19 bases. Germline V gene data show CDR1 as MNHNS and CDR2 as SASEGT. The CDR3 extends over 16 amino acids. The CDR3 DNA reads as TGTGCCAGCAGTGTTCTGGGGGCAAATGGGGCCAATGAGCAGTTCTTC. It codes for CASSVLGANGANEQFF.

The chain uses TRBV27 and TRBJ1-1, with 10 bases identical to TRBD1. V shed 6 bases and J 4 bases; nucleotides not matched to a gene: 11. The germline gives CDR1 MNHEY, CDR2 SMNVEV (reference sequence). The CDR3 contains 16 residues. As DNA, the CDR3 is TGTGCCAGCAGCCACGTGTGGGACAGGGGACCCACTGAAGCTTTCTTT. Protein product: CASSHVWDRGPTEAFF.

CDR3 amino acids: CASSPDPGQLFEAFF. The CDR3 region has the DNA TGTGCCAGCAGCCCGGACCCGGGACAACTCTTCGAGGCTTTCTTT. The gene calls are TRBV5-6 and TRBJ1-1, with D perhaps matching TRBD1 (6 bases). Trimming cost V 4 bases and J 11 bases, with 24 bases left between them. This CDR3 contains 15 residues. Germline CDR1 reads SGHDT; CDR2 reads YYEEEE.

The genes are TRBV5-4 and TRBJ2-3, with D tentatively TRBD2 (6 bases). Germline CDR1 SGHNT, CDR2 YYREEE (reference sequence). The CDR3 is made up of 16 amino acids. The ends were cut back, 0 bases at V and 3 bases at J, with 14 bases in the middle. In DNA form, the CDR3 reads TGTGCCAGCAGCTTGGAACGGGAGAGGGGTACAGATACGCAGTATTTT. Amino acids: CASSLERERGTDTQYF.

CDR3 sequence (DNA): TGTGCCAGCAGTACGCAACCAGGGGTCGGCTACACCTTC. The encoded protein is CASSTQPGVGYTF. The V and J genes are TRBV2 and TRBJ1-2; D perhaps matches TRBD1 (6 bases). The V and J ends lost 5 bases and 8 bases respectively, with 15 bases between them. Germline assignment: CDR1 SNHLY and CDR2 FYNNEI. There are 13 residues in the CDR3.

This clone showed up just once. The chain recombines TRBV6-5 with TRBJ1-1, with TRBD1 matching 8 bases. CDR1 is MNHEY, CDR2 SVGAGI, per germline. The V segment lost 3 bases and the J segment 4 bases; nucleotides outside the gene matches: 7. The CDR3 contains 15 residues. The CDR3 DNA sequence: TGTGCCAGCAGTTATTCGGACAGGGTCACCACTGAAGCTTTCTTT. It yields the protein CASSYSDRVTTEAFF.

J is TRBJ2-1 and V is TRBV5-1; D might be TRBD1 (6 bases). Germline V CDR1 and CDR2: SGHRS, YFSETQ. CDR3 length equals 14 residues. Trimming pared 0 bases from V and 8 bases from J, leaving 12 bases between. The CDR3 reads CASSLGLGADEQFF. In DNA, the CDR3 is TGCGCCAGCAGCTTGGGGCTGGGGGCCGATGAGCAGTTCTTC.

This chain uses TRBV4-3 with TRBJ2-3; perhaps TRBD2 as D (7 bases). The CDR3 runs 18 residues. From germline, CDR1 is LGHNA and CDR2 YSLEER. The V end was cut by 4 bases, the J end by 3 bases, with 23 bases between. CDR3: CASSRILGGGDRTDTQYF. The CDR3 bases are TGCGCCAGCAGCCGTATCCTCGGAGGGGGGGACCGAACAGATACGCAGTATTTT.

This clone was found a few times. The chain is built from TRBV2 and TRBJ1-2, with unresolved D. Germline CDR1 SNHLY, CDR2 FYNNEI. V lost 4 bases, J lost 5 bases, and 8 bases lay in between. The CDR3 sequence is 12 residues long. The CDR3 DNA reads TGTGCCAGCAGTGGGCAGCGTTATGGCTACACCTTC. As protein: CASSGQRYGYTF.

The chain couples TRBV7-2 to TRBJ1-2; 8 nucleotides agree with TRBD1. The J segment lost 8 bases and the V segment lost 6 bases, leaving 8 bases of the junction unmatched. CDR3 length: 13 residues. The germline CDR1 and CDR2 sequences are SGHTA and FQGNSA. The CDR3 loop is CASRRTGRGGYTF. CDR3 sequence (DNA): TGTGCCAGCAGACGGACAGGGAGGGGCGGCTACACCTTC. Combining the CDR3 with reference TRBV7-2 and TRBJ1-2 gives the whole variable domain GAGVSQSPSNKVTEKGKDVELRCDPISGHTALYWYRQSLGQGLEFLIYFQGNSAPDKSGLPSDRFSAERTGGSVSTLTIQRTQQEDSAVYLCASRRTGRGGYTFGSGTRLTVV.

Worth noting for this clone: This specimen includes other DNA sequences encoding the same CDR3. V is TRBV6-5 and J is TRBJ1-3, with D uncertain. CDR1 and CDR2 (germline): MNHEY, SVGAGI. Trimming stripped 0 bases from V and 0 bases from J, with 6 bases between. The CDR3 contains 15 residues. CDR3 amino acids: CASSYSPSSGNTIYF. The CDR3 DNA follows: TGTGCCAGCAGTTACTCCCCGAGCTCTGGAAACACCATATATTTT.

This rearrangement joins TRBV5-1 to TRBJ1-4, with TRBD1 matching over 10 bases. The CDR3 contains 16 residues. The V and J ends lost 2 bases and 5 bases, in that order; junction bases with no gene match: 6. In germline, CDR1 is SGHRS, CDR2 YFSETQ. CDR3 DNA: TGCGCCAGCAGCTTATCGACAGGGGGCGCGAATGAAAAACTGTTTTTT. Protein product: CASSLSTGGANEKLFF. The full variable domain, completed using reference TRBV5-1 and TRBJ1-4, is KAGVTQTPRYLIKTRGQQVTLSCSPISGHRSVSWYQQTPGQGLQFLFEYFSETQRNKGNFPGRFSGRQFSNSRSEMNVSTLELGDSALYLCASSLSTGGANEKLFFGSGTQLSVL.

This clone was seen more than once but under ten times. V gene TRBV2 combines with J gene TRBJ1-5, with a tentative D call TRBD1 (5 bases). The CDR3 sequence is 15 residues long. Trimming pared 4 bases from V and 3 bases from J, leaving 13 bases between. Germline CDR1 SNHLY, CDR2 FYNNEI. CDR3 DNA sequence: TGTGCCAGCAGTGTCGGCAGGGTGAACAATCAGCCCCAGCATTTT. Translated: CASSVGRVNNQPQHF.

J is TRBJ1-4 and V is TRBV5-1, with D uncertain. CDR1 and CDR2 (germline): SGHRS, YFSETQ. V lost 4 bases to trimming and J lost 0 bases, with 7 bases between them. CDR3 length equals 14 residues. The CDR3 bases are TGCGCCAGCAGCGTGTCGGCAACTAATGAAAAACTGTTTTTT. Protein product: CASSVSATNEKLFF.

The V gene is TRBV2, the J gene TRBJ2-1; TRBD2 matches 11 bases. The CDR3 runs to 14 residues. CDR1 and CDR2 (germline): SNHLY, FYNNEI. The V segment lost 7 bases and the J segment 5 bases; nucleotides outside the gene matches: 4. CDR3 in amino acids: CASTTSGTHNEQFF. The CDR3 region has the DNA TGTGCCAGCACGACTAGCGGGACCCACAATGAGCAGTTCTTC.